A single TCR beta chain is shown here with its context. What it recognizes is unknown. The V gene end was trimmed by 7 bases and the J gene end by 8 bases; junction bases not matched to a gene: 11. The germline V gene encodes CDR1 MDHEN and CDR2 SYDVKM. The CDR3 runs to 15 residues. This sample is part of a study of cytomegalovirus exposure and HLA in healthy donors. It was with 60 Vbeta and 13 Jbeta primers that the PCR ran. The repertoire was sequenced with immunoSEQ multiplex PCR; TCRdb's copy has only in-frame clones and lacks some. The table records 150,000 to 200,000 clones, 84% of them present only once. Broader study findings: The majority of TCR sequences were rare, yet some public TCRs appeared in many donors. Earlier findings revealed that most TCR beta V segments proved productive either about 90% or about 30% of the time.

The specimen sequenced was PBMCs. This sequence was found in a young man in good health and CMV-seronegative. This sequence joins TRBV28 and TRBJ2-4, with 10 bases aligning to TRBD1. The CDR3 loop is CASTASGTGDHIQYF. The CDR3 nucleotides are TGTGCCAGCACGGCATCCGGGACAGGGGATCACATTCAGTACTTC.